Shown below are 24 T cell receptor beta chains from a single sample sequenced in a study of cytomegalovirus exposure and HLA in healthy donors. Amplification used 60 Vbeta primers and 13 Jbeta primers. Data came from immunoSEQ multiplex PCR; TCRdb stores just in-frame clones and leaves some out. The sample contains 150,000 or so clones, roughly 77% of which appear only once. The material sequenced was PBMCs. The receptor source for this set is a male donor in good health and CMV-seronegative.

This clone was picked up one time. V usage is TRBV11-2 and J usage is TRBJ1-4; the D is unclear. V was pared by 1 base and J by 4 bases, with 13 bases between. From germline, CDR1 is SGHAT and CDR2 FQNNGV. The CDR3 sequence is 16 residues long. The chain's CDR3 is CASSLVSRTVNEKLFF. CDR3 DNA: TGTGCCAGCAGCTTAGTTTCGAGAACCGTTAATGAAAAACTGTTTTTT.

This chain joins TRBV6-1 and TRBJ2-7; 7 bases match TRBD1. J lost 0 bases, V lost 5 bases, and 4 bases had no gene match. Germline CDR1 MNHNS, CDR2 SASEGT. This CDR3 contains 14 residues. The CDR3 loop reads CASSLGDSSYEQYF. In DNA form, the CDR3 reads TGTGCCAGCAGTTTGGGGGACAGCTCCTACGAGCAGTACTTC.

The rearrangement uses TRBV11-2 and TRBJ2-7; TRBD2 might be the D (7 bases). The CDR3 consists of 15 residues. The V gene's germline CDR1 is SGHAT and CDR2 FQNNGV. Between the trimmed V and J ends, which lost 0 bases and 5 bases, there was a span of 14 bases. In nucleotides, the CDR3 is TGTGCCAGCAGCTTAGAGGGCGGGGGCCTCCACGAGCAGTACTTC. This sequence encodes CASSLEGGGLHEQYF.

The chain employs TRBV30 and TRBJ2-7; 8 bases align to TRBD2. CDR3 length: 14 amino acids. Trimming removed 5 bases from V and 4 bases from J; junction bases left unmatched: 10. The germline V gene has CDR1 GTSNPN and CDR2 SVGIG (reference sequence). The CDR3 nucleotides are TGTGCCTGGGGGAAGAGCGGGAGAGAATACGAGCAGTACTTC. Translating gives CAWGKSGREYEQYF.

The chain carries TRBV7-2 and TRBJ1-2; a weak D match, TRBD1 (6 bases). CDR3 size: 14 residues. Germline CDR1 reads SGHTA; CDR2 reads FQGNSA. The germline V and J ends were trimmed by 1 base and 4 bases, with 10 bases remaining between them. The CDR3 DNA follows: TGTGCCAGCAGCTTAGAACAGGGAGTCTATGGCTACACCTTC. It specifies CASSLEQGVYGYTF.

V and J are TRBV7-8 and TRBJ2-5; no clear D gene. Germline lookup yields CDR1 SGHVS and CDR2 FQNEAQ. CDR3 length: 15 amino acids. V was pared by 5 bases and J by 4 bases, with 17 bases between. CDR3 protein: CASSPSANRGETQYF. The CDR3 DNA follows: TGTGCCAGCAGCCCCTCTGCAAACCGAGGAGAGACCCAGTACTTC.

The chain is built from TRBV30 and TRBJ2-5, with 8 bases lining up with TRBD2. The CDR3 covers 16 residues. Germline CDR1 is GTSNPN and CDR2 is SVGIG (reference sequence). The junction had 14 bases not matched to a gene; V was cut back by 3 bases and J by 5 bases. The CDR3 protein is CAWSVLTAGGGETQYF. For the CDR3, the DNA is TGTGCCTGGAGCGTGCTTACGGCGGGAGGTGGGGAGACCCAGTACTTC.

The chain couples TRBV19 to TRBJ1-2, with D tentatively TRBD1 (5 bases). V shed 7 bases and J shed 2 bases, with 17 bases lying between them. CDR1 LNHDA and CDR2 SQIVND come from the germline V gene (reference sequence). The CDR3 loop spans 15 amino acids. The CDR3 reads CASIKPGGTNYGYTF. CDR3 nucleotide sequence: TGTGCCAGTATCAAACCTGGGGGGACCAACTATGGCTACACCTTC.

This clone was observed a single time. CDR3 nucleotide sequence: TGTGCCAGCACTCCGACAGGGCGATCCTACGAGCAGTACTTC. As protein: CASTPTGRSYEQYF. This sequence joins TRBV11-2 and TRBJ2-7, with TRBD1 matching over 7 bases. Trimming removed 7 bases from V and 1 base from J; junction bases left unmatched: 7. This CDR3 has 14 amino acids. Germline loops: CDR1 SGHAT, CDR2 FQNNGV.

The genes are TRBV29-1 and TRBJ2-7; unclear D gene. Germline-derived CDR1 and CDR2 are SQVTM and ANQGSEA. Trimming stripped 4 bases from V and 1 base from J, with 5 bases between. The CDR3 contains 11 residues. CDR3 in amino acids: CSVGVSYEQYF. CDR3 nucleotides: TGCAGCGTTGGAGTATCCTACGAGCAGTACTTC.

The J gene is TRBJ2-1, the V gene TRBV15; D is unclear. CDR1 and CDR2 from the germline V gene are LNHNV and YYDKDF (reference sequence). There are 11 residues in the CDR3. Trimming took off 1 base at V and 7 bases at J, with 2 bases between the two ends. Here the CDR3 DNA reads TGTGCCACCAGCAGAGCTAATGAGCAGTTCTTC. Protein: CATSRANEQFF.

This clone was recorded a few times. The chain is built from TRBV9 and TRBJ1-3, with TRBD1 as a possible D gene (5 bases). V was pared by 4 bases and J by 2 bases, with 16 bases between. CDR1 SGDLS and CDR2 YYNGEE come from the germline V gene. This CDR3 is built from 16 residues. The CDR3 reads CASSTHTQVPGNTIYF. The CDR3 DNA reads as TGTGCCAGCAGCACCCACACACAGGTTCCTGGAAACACCATATATTTT.

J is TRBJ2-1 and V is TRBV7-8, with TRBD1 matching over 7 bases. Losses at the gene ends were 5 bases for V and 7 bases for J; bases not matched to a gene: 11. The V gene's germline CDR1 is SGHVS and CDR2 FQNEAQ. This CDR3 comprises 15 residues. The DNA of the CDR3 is TGTGCCAGCAGCCTCTCGGGGACAGATATAAATGAGCAGTTCTTC. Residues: CASSLSGTDINEQFF.

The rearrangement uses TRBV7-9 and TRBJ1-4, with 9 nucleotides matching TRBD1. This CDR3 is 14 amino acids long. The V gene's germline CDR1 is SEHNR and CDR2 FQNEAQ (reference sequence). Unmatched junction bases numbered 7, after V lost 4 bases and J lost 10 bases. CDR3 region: CASSSTGGKGKLFF. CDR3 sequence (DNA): TGTGCCAGCAGCTCAACAGGGGGCAAGGGAAAACTGTTTTTT.

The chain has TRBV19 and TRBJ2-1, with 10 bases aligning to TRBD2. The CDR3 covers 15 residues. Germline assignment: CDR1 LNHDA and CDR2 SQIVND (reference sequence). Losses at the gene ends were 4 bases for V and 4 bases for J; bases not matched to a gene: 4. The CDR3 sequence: CASSNGLAVYNEQFF. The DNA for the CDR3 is TGTGCCAGTAGTAACGGACTAGCGGTGTACAATGAGCAGTTCTTC.

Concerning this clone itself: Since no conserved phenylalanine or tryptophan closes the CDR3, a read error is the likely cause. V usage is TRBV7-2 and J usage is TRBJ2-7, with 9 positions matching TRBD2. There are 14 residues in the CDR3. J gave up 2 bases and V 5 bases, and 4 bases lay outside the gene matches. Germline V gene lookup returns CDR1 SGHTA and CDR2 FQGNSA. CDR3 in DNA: TGTGCCAGCAGCCTCAGCGGGGGGACCTACGAGCAGTACCTC. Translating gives CASSLSGGTYEQYL.

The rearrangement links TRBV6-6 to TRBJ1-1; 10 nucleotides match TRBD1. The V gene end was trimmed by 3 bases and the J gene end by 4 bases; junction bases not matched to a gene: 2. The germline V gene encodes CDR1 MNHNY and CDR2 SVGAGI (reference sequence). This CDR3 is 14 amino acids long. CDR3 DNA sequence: TGTGCCAGCAGTTATAGGGACAGGGGCACTGAAGCTTTCTTT. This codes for CASSYRDRGTEAFF.

CDR3 DNA: TGTGCCAGCAGCACTAAGACAGGGGGGAAGTCTGGCTACACCTTC. Its translation is CASSTKTGGKSGYTF. The chain employs TRBV7-9 and TRBJ1-2; 9 nucleotides line up with TRBD1. Germline V gene data show CDR1 as SEHNR and CDR2 as FQNEAQ (reference sequence). Trimming removed 5 bases from V and 7 bases from J; junction bases left unmatched: 11. CDR3 length: 15 amino acids.

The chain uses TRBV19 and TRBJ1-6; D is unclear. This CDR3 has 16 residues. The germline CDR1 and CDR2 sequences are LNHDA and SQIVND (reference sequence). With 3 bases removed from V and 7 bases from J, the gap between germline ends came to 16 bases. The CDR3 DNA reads TGTGCCAGTAGTATCCGTTATGAAGCAGGAAATTCACCCCTCCACTTT. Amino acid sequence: CASSIRYEAGNSPLHF.

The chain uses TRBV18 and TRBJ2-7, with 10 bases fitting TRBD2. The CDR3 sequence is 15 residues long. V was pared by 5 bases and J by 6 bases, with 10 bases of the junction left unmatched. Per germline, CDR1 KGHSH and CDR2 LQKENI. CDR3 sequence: CASSSSLAGEGEQYF. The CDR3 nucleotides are TGTGCCAGCTCATCCTCTCTAGCGGGAGAGGGCGAGCAGTACTTC.

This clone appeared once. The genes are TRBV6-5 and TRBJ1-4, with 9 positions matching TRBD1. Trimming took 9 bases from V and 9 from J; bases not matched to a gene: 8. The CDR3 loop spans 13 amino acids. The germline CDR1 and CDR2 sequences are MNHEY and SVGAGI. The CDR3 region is CASMGGQGKKLFF. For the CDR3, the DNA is TGTGCCAGTATGGGCGGACAGGGGAAAAAACTGTTTTTT.

CDR3 sequence: CASSQWDRPYEQYF. CDR3 nucleotides: TGTGCCAGCAGCCAGTGGGACAGACCCTACGAGCAGTACTTC. The chain employs TRBV7-2 and TRBJ2-7; 7 bases are shared with TRBD1. V was pared by 5 bases and J by 2 bases, with 6 bases of the junction left unmatched. The CDR3 extends over 14 amino acids. The V gene's germline CDR1 is SGHTA and CDR2 FQGNSA.

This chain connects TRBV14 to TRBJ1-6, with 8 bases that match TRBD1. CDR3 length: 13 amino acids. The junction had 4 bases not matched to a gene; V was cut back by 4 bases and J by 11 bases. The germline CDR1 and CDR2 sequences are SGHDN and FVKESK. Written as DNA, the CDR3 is TGTGCCAGCAGCCCAGACAGGGGTACACCCCTCCACTTT. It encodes CASSPDRGTPLHF.

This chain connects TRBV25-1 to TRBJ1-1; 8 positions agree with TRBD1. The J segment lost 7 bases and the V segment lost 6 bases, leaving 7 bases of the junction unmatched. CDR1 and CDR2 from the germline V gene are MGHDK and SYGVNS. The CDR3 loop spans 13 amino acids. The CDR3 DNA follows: TGTGCCAGCAGGGGACAGGTCTCGCGTGAAGCTTTCTTT. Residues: CASRGQVSREAFF.